This T cell receptor beta chain was observed in a study of cytomegalovirus exposure and HLA in healthy donors. Overall study results and limits: Analysis was carried out at a later point, and it linked a missense DCLRE1C variant to TCR beta V- and J-gene trimming. There was a cluster of highly shared sequence variants that was likely a sequencing artifact.

This clone appeared once. Antigen unknown. Donors showed nominal health when sampled, although they likely had unrecorded immune exposures. The PCR made use of 60 Vbeta and 13 Jbeta primers. Sequenced by immunoSEQ multiplex PCR; TCRdb stores in-frame clones only, minus some. In the table there are 150,000 to 200,000 clones, around four fifths of which are singletons. The CDR3 totals 15 residues. Germline CDR1 reads SGHRS; CDR2 reads YFSETQ. Trimming left V 1 base short and J 4 bases short, with 15 bases between. The sample taken for sequencing was PBMCs. The TCR was taken from a woman aged 25 to 45 in good health and CMV-seronegative. J is TRBJ2-7 and V is TRBV5-1; TRBD2 might be the D (5 bases). The CDR3 coding sequence is TGCGCCAGCAGCTTGAATCCGGGGTTCCAGTACGAGCAGTACTTC. This gives the protein CASSLNPGFQYEQYF.